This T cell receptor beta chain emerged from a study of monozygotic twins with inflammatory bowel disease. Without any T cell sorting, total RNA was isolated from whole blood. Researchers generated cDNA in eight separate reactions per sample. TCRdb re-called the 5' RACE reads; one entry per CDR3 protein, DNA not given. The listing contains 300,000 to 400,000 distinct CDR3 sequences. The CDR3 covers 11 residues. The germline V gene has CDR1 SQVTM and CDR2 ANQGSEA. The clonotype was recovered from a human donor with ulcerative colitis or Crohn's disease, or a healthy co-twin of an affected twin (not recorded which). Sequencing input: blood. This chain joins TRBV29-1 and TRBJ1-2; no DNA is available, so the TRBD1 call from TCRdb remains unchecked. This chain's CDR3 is CSVWGSYGYTF.